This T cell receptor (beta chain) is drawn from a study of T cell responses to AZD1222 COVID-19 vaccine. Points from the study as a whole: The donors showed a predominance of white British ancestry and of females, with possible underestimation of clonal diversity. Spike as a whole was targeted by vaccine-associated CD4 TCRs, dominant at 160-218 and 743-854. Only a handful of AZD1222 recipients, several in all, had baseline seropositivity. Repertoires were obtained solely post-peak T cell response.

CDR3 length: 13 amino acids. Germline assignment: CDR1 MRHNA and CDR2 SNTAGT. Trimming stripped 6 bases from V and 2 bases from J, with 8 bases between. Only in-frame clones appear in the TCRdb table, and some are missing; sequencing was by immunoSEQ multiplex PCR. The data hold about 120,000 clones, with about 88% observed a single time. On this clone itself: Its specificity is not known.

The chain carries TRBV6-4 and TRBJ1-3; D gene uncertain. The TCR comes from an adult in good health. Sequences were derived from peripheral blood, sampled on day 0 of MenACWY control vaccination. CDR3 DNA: TGTGCCAGCAGCCGGGAGGCTGGAAACACCATATATTTT. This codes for CASSREAGNTIYF.